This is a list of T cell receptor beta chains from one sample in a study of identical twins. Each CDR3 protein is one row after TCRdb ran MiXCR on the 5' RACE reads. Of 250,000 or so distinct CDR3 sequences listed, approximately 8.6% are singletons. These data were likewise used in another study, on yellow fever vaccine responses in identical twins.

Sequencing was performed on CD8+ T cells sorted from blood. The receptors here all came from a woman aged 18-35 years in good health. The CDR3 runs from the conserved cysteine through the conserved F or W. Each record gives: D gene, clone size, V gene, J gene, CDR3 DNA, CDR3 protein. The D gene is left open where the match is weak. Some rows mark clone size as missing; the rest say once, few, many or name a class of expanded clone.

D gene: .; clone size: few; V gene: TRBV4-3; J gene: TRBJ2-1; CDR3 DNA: TGCGCCAGCAGCCAGTCGGCAACGGCCAGCCCCCATGAGCAGTTCTTC; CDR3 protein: CASSQSATASPHEQFF
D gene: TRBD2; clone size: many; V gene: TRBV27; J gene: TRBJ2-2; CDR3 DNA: TGTGCCAGCAGTTTATCCGCGGGAGCGAACACCGGGGAGCTGTTTTTT; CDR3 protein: CASSLSAGANTGELFF
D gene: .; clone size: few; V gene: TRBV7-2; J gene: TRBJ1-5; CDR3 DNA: TGTGCCAGCAGCTTCGCGGATTATAGCAATCAGCCCCAGCATTTT; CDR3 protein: CASSFADYSNQPQHF
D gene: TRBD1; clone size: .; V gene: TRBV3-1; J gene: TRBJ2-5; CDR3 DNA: TGTGCCAGCAGCACCGGACAGGGTCGCCAAGAGACCCAGTACTTC; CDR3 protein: CASSTGQGRQETQYF
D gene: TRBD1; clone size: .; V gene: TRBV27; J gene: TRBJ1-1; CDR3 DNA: TGTGCCAGCAGGGGACAGGGGTTGACTGAAGCTTTCTTT; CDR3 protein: CASRGQGLTEAFF
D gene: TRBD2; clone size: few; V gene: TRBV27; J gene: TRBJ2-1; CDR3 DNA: TGTGCGACGACTAGCGGGGGGACGTTCTGGTTCTTC; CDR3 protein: CATTSGGTFWFF
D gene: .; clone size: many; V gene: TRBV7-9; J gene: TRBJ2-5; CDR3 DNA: TGTGCCAGCAGCTTAGGCCTTAATGGGGAGACCCAGTACTTC; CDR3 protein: CASSLGLNGETQYF
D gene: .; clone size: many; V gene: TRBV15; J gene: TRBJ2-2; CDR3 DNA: TGTGCCACCAGGAGCGGCAGGGAGGACACCGGGGAGCTGTTTTTT; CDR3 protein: CATRSGREDTGELFF
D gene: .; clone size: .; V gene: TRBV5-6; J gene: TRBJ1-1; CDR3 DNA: TGTGCCAGCAGCTTATGGGGGGGCACTGAAGCTTTCTTT; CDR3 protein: CASSLWGGTEAFF
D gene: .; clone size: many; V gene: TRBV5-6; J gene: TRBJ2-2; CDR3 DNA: TGTGCCAGCAGCTTGGTTGGAAACGGGGAGCTGTTTTTT; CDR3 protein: CASSLVGNGELFF
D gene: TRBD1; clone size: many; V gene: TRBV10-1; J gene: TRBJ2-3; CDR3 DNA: TGCGCCAGCGGTCTCGGACAGGGCGGAGGGGATACGCAGTATTTT; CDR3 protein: CASGLGQGGGDTQYF
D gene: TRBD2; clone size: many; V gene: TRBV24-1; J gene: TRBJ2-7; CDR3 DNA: TGTGCCACCAGTGATTCCGCTAGCGGCAACTCCTACGAGCAGTACTTC; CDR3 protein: CATSDSASGNSYEQYF
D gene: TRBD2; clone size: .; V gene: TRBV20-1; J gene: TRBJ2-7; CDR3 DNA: TGCAGTGCTAGGGGCGGGGGGGCCTCCTACGAGCAGTACTTC; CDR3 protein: CSARGGGASYEQYF
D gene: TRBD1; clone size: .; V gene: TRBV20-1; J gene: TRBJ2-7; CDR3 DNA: TGCAGTGTACCGGGACAGGGGCTCTACGAGCAGTACTTC; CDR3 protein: CSVPGQGLYEQYF
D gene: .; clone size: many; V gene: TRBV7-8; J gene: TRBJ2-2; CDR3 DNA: TGTGCCAGCAGCTTTTTAAGCGGTGGGGGCACCGGGGAGCTGTTTTTT; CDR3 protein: CASSFLSGGGTGELFF
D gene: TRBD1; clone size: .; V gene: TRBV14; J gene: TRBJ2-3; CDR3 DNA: TGTGCCAGCAGCGGACGACAGGGGATAAGCACAGATACGCAGTATTTT; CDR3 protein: CASSGRQGISTDTQYF
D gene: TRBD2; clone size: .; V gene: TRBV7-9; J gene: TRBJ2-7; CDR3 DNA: TGTGCCAGCAGCTGGCCCGAGCGGGAGGGCCGGTACGAGCAGTACTTC; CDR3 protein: CASSWPEREGRYEQYF
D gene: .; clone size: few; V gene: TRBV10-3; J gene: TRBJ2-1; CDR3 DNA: TGTGCCACGTTCTACAATGAGCAGTTCTTC; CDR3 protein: CATFYNEQFF
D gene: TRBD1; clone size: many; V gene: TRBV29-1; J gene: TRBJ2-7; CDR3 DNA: TGCAGCGTTGACCCCGGGACAGGGGGCGAGCAGTACTTC; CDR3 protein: CSVDPGTGGEQYF
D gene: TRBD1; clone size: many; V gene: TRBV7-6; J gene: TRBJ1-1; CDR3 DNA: TGTGCCAGCAGCTTAATTTCCAGGGGGGAGGTGGTGAACACTGAAGCTTTCTTT; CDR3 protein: CASSLISRGEVVNTEAFF
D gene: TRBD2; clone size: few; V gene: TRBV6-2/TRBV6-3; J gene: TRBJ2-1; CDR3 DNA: TGTGCCAGCACCCGGGACTACGGTGGGGATGAGCAGTTCTTC; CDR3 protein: CASTRDYGGDEQFF
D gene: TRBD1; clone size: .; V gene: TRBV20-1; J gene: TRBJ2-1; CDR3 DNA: TGCAGTGCTAGAGATACAGGGGGAACCTACAATGAGCAGTTCTTC; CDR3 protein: CSARDTGGTYNEQFF
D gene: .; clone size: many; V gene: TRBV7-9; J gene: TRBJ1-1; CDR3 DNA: TGTGCCAGCAGCTTAGATGCGGGCATGAACACTGAAGCTTTCTTT; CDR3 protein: CASSLDAGMNTEAFF
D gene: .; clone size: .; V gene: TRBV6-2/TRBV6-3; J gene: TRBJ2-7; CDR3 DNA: TGTGCCAGCAGTTGGACTATTTCATCCGAGCAGTACTTC; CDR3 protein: CASSWTISSEQYF
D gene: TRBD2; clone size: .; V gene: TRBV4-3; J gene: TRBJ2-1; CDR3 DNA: TGCGCCAGCAGCCAAGCTAGCGGGAGTAGTCGAGATGAGCAGTTCTTC; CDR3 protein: CASSQASGSSRDEQFF
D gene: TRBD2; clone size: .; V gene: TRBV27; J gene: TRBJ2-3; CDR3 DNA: TGTGCCAGTAGACTAGCGGGGTCTGATACGCAGTATTTT; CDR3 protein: CASRLAGSDTQYF
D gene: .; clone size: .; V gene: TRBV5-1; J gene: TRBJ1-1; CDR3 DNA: TGCGCCAGCAGCTTGGCCGGAGATGAAGCTTTCTTT; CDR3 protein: CASSLAGDEAFF
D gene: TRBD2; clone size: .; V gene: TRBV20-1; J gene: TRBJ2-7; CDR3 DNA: TGCAGTGCTCAAACCGCGGGAGAATGGGAGCAGTACTTC; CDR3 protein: CSAQTAGEWEQYF
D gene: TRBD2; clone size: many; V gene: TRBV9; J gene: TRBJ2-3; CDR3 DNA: TGTGCCAGCAGCGGGGAGGGCGCGGGGAAGCGCACAGATACGCAGTATTTT; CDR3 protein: CASSGEGAGKRTDTQYF
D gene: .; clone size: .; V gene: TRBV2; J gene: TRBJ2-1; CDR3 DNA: TGTGCCAGCAGTGAAGACGCTAGTGAGGCCTACAATGAGCAGTTCTTC; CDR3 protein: CASSEDASEAYNEQFF
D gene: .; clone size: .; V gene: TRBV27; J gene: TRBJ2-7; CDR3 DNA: TGTGCCAGCAGTTTATCGAAGTCAGGAGGGGGTAGGAAGCAGTACTTC; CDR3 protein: CASSLSKSGGGRKQYF
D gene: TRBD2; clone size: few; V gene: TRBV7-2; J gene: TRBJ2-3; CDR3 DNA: TGTGCCAGCTTCGACCCTTTAGCGGGGGGGGCAGATACGCAGTATTTT; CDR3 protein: CASFDPLAGGADTQYF
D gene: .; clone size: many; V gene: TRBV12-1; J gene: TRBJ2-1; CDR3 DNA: TGTGCCAGCCGTCTTCCGGGGATTGACTCCTACAATGAGCAGTTCTTC; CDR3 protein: CASRLPGIDSYNEQFF
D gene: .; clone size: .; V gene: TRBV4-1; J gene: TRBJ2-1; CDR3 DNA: TGCGCCAGCAGCCAAGATTTCCTAGCAGACTACAATGAGCAGTTCTTC; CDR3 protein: CASSQDFLADYNEQFF
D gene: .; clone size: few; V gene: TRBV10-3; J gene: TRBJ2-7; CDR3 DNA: TGTGCCACCTCCCCCGGGGGAGCTTACGAGCAGTACTTC; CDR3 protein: CATSPGGAYEQYF
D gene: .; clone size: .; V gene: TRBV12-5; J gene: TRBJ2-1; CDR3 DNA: TGTGCTAGTGGTTTGGTGCCGGGGAATGAGCAGTTCTTC; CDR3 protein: CASGLVPGNEQFF
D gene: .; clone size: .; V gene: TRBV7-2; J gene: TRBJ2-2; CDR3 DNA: TGTGCCAGCAGCTTAGCGGGGTCGGAGAACCCAACCGGGGAGCTGTTTTTT; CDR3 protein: CASSLAGSENPTGELFF
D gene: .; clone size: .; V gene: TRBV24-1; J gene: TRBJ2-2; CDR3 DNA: TGTGCCACCAGTGATCCCACCGGGGAGCTGTTTTTT; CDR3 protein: CATSDPTGELFF
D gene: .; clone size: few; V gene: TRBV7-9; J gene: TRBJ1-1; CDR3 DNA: TGTGCCAGCAGCTTAGTTGGGGGTGAAGCTTTCTTT; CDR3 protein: CASSLVGGEAFF
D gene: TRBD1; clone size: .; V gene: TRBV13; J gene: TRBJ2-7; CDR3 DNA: TGTGCCAGCAGCTTAGGCCGGGGGCGGGACAGGGTGCTGGAGCAGTACTTC; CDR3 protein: CASSLGRGRDRVLEQYF
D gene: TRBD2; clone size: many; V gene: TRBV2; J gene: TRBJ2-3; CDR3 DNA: TGTGCCAGCCCACTAGCGGGGGGCCGGTACACAGATACGCAGTATTTT; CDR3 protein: CASPLAGGRYTDTQYF
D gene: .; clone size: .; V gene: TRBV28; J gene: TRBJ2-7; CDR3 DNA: TGTGCCAGCAGTTTTGGGCAGGGGAACGAGCAGTACTTC; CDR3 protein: CASSFGQGNEQYF
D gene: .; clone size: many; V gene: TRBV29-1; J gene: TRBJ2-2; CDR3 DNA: TGCAGCGTTGGAACGGCGAACACCGGGGAGCTGTTTTTT; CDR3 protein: CSVGTANTGELFF
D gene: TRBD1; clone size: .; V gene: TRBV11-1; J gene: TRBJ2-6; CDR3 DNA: TGTGCCAGCAGCCCGACTAGTCCGACAGGGGGCTCTGGGGCCAACGTCCTGACTTTC; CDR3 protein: CASSPTSPTGGSGANVLTF
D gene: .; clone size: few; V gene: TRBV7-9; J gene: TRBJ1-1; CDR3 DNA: TGTGCCAGCAGCTTAGCTGTGGACACTGAAGCTTTCTTT; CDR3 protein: CASSLAVDTEAFF
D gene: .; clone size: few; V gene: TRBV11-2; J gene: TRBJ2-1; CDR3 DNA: TGTGCCAGCAGCTTGGACGCTTCCCCTTACAATGAGCAGTTCTTC; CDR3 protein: CASSLDASPYNEQFF
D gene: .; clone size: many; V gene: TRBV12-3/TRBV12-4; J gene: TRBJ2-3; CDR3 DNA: TGTGCCAGCAGTTTATGGGCGGCTAGCACAGATACGCAGTATTTT; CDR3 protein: CASSLWAASTDTQYF
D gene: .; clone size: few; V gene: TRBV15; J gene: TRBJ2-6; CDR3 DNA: TGTGCCACCAGCAGAGATAGCAGCTCTGGGGCCAACGTCCTGACTTTC; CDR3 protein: CATSRDSSSGANVLTF
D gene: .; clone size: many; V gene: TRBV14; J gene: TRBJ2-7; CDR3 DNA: TGTGCCAGCAGCCAATTTCGAGGCTACGAGCAGTACTTC; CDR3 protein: CASSQFRGYEQYF
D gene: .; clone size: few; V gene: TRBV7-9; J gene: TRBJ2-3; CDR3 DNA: TGTGCCAGCAGCTCACCCTTGGATAACAGAAACACAGATACGCAGTATTTT; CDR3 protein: CASSSPLDNRNTDTQYF